The next 26 T cell receptor beta chains were all read from a single sample in a study of T cells in localized non-small cell lung cancer. Here immunoSEQ multiplex PCR was the method, and the copy in TCRdb shows in-frame clones only, minus some. The sample shows 25,000 to 35,000 clones, less than 90% of them seen only once. Sample: peripheral blood, taken before any cancer treatment. The receptors derive from a female donor over 55 with stage I lung adenocarcinoma.

The chain has TRBV5-4 and TRBJ2-3; D is unclear. This CDR3 has 12 residues. V lost 4 bases, J lost 0 bases, and 3 bases lay in between. Per germline, CDR1 SGHNT and CDR2 YYREEE (reference sequence). Here the CDR3 DNA reads TGTGCCAGCAGCCCTAGCACAGATACGCAGTATTTT. It translates to CASSPSTDTQYF.

The V and J genes are TRBV19 and TRBJ2-4; no clear D. V was shortened by 0 bases and J by 0 bases, with 6 bases between the two germline ends. Germline CDR1 is LNHDA and CDR2 is SQIVND (reference sequence). The CDR3 is made up of 15 amino acids. The CDR3 nucleotides read TGTGCCAGTAGTATAGAAGCCGTAGCCAAAAACATTCAGTACTTC. As protein: CASSIEAVAKNIQYF.

V is TRBV6-6 and J is TRBJ2-1, with 7 positions matching TRBD2. V was pared by 6 bases and J by 0 bases, with 8 bases of the junction left unmatched. CDR3 length: 16 residues. Germline V lookup: CDR1 MNHNY, CDR2 SVGAGI (reference sequence). Here the CDR3 DNA reads TGTGCCAGCAGGAAAAGCGGGACCGTCTCCTACAATGAGCAGTTCTTC. It codes for CASRKSGTVSYNEQFF.

The V call is TRBV4-3, the J call TRBJ2-6; perhaps TRBD1 as D (5 bases). Per germline, CDR1 LGHNA and CDR2 YSLEER. The germline V and J ends were trimmed by 4 bases and 0 bases, with 25 bases remaining between them. The CDR3 is 21 residues long. The CDR3 coding sequence is TGCGCCAGCAGCCCCCGCAGTCCAACACAGACAGTACACTCTGGGGCCAACGTCCTGACTTTC. This codes for CASSPRSPTQTVHSGANVLTF.

The rearrangement joins TRBV30 to TRBJ1-5; 8 nucleotides align to TRBD1. Per the germline V gene, CDR1 is GTSNPN and CDR2 is SVGIG (reference sequence). Trimming cost V 5 bases and J 4 bases; bases outside gene matches: 4. This CDR3 is 13 amino acids long. The DNA for the CDR3 is TGTGCCTGGGGGGACAGGAGTAATCAGCCCCAGCATTTT. This gives the protein CAWGDRSNQPQHF.

The chain recombines TRBV6-5 with TRBJ1-1, with unresolved D. CDR1 is MNHEY, CDR2 SVGAGI, per germline. Trimming stripped 7 bases from V and 4 bases from J, with 13 bases between. This CDR3 has 13 residues. In DNA, the CDR3 is TGTGCCAGCACAAGTACAATGGGCACTGAAGCTTTCTTT. As protein: CASTSTMGTEAFF.

This rearrangement joins TRBV10-3 to TRBJ2-1; D is undetermined. CDR1 ENHRY and CDR2 SYGVKD come from the germline V gene. The CDR3 length is 11 residues. V lost 1 base to trimming and J lost 10 bases, with 5 bases between them. For the CDR3, the DNA is TGTGCCATCAGTGAGTGGCAGGAGCAGTTCTTC. This gives the protein CAISEWQEQFF.

The chain uses TRBV7-9 and TRBJ2-2; no clear D gene. V dropped 2 bases and J dropped 5 bases, with 6 bases sitting between them. The CDR3 runs to 13 residues. The germline V gene encodes CDR1 SEHNR and CDR2 FQNEAQ (reference sequence). CDR3 nucleotides: TGTGCCAGCAGCTTACAGTCAACCGGGGAGCTGTTTTTT. This translates into CASSLQSTGELFF.

The chain uses TRBV7-2 and TRBJ2-1; 9 nucleotides line up with TRBD2. The CDR3 is made up of 17 amino acids. The V gene end was trimmed by 5 bases and the J gene end by 9 bases; junction bases not matched to a gene: 17. Looked up from germline, CDR1 is SGHTA and CDR2 is FQGNSA. The DNA of the CDR3 is TGTGCCAGCAGCCCCGTGGGTGGCGGGAGGGGTTTAGGTGAGCAGTTCTTC. Its protein product is CASSPVGGGRGLGEQFF.

J is TRBJ2-5 and V is TRBV18; D is ambiguous. The CDR3 sequence is 12 residues long. Per the germline V gene, CDR1 is KGHSH and CDR2 is LQKENI. Trimming took 6 bases from V and 1 from J, leaving 6 bases between them. CDR3 residues: CASSLTQETQYF. CDR3 DNA sequence: TGTGCCAGCTCCCTAACCCAAGAGACCCAGTACTTC.

DNA for the CDR3: TGTGCCAGCAGGGAGACTAGGGAGACCTACGAGCAGTACTTC. It specifies CASRETRETYEQYF. The V gene is TRBV2, the J gene TRBJ2-7; weak D call: TRBD2 (6 bases). The CDR3 has 14 amino acids. V was clipped by 6 bases and J by 2 bases, with 14 bases between them. Germline V lookup: CDR1 SNHLY, CDR2 FYNNEI.

The chain couples TRBV6-5 to TRBJ1-2, with 9 nucleotides matching TRBD1. Per germline, CDR1 MNHEY and CDR2 SVGAGI. After removal of 7 bases from V and 8 bases from J, the junction contained 14 bases not matched to a gene. This CDR3 comprises 15 residues. The CDR3 coding sequence is TGTGCCAGCACCGATTTACAGGGGGCTAAGTCAGGCTACACCTTC. Translation gives CASTDLQGAKSGYTF.

The rearrangement links TRBV19 to TRBJ2-1, with 9 bases aligning to TRBD1. Germline CDR1 LNHDA, CDR2 SQIVND (reference sequence). This CDR3 region has 15 residues. J lost 8 bases, V lost 5 bases, and 10 bases had no gene match. CDR3 nucleotides: TGTGCCAGTAGTGACCAGGGACAGGGTTTCGATGAGCAGTTCTTC. Translated: CASSDQGQGFDEQFF.

The chain combines TRBV25-1 with TRBJ2-3, with D hard to call. In germline, CDR1 is MGHDK, CDR2 SYGVNS. Trimming removed 5 bases at V and 6 bases at J, with 18 bases between. The CDR3 covers 15 residues. CDR3 region: CASSPFGGPDDTQYF. DNA for the CDR3: TGTGCCAGCAGTCCCTTCGGCGGTCCGGACGATACGCAGTATTTT.

The V call is TRBV10-2, the J call TRBJ2-2; D may be TRBD1 or TRBD2 (5 bases each). Per the germline V gene, CDR1 is WSHSY and CDR2 is SAAADI. This CDR3 spans 14 amino acids. V was shortened by 3 bases and J by 3 bases, with 8 bases between the two germline ends. In DNA form, the CDR3 reads TGCGCCAGCAGTGAATTGGGGGACACCGGGGAGCTGTTTTTT. Its translation is CASSELGDTGELFF.

This rearrangement joins TRBV30 to TRBJ2-3, with D unclear. V gave up 2 bases and J gave up 6 bases, with 6 bases separating them. The CDR3 contains 11 residues. CDR1 and CDR2 from the germline V gene are GTSNPN and SVGIG (reference sequence). The CDR3 DNA is TGTGCCTGGAGTATTGCGGATACGCAGTATTTT. It yields the protein CAWSIADTQYF.

The chain links TRBV2 to TRBJ2-3; TRBD2 is a possible D gene (5 bases). Germline CDR1 and CDR2: SNHLY and FYNNEI. The CDR3 totals 13 residues. With 7 bases removed from V and 2 bases from J, the gap between germline ends came to 10 bases. CDR3 in DNA: TGTGCCAGCATCGGGGTATCCACAGATACGCAGTATTTT. Its protein is CASIGVSTDTQYF.

The chain uses TRBV15 and TRBJ1-3; D is possibly TRBD1 (5 bases). From germline, CDR1 is LNHNV and CDR2 YYDKDF (reference sequence). V was clipped by 0 bases and J by 0 bases, with 15 bases between them. The CDR3 contains 18 residues. The CDR3 DNA reads as TGTGCCACCAGCAGAGATCCGGGAGGGGTCGCCTCTGGAAACACCATATATTTT. Translated, it gives CATSRDPGGVASGNTIYF.

V gene TRBV7-2 combines with J gene TRBJ2-1, with a weak D call TRBD2 (5 bases). The V and J ends lost 7 bases and 1 base respectively, with 11 bases between them. The length of the CDR3 is 14 residues. In germline, CDR1 is SGHTA, CDR2 FQGNSA. The CDR3 DNA follows: TGTGCCAGCAAAGAGGGCGGGTCCTACAATGAGCAGTTCTTC. As protein: CASKEGGSYNEQFF. Full variable domain (outside the CDR3, taken from reference TRBV7-2 and TRBJ2-1): GAGVSQSPSNKVTEKGKDVELRCDPISGHTALYWYRQSLGQGLEFLIYFQGNSAPDKSGLPSDRFSAERTGGSVSTLTIQRTQQEDSAVYLCASKEGGSYNEQFFGPGTRLTVL.

The V call is TRBV5-6, the J call TRBJ1-1, with unresolved D. V dropped 1 base and J dropped 1 base, with 14 bases sitting between them. CDR1 and CDR2 (germline): SGHDT, YYEEEE. This CDR3 comprises 16 residues. The CDR3 DNA follows: TGTGCCAGCAGCTTGTTTACGATACCAACGAACACTGAAGCTTTCTTT. As protein: CASSLFTIPTNTEAFF.

This chain links TRBV2 with TRBJ2-1; D uncertain. CDR1 and CDR2 (germline): SNHLY, FYNNEI. V lost 4 bases, J lost 5 bases, and 3 bases lay in between. This CDR3 is built from 11 residues. This chain's CDR3 is CASSVDNEQFF. In DNA, the CDR3 is TGTGCCAGCAGTGTGGACAATGAGCAGTTCTTC.

The CDR3 region is CASSPRTRGGDTQYF. CDR3 in DNA: TGTGCCAGCAGCCCCCGGACTAGGGGCGGGGATACGCAGTATTTT. The chain recombines TRBV7-2 with TRBJ2-3, with 7 bases lining up with TRBD2. Germline loops: CDR1 SGHTA, CDR2 FQGNSA. Trimming cost V 5 bases and J 6 bases; bases outside gene matches: 11. This CDR3 is 15 amino acids long.

This chain joins TRBV6-6 and TRBJ1-3; D uncertain. This CDR3 comprises 15 residues. Trimming shortened V by 2 bases and J by 0 bases, and 8 bases separated the two germline ends. Germline loops: CDR1 MNHNY, CDR2 SVGAGI (reference sequence). DNA for the CDR3: TGTGCCAGCAGTTACCGGCAAACCTCTGGAAACACCATATATTTT. Protein: CASSYRQTSGNTIYF.

This clone has just a few counts. V usage is TRBV21-1 and J usage is TRBJ2-1. TRBV21-1 is a pseudogene locus. The CDR3 runs 19 residues. The CDR3 coding sequence is TGTGCCAGCAGCTCCCTTCTGAACACCCCAATTAGCTCCTACAATGAGCAGTTCTTC. It translates to CASSSLLNTPISSYNEQFF.

The chain recombines TRBV30 with TRBJ1-5; 7 bases are a match to TRBD1. From germline, CDR1 is GTSNPN and CDR2 SVGIG (reference sequence). The CDR3 sequence is 13 residues long. The V and J ends lost 5 bases and 7 bases, in that order; junction bases with no gene match: 8. The CDR3 DNA reads TGTGCCTGGGGCAGGGGGTGGGGGCAGCCCCAGCATTTT. Amino acid sequence: CAWGRGWGQPQHF.

The chain employs TRBV7-9 and TRBJ1-2; D call uncertain. The CDR3 covers 15 residues. Deletions cut 1 base from V and 5 bases from J, with 14 bases between. The germline V gene has CDR1 SEHNR and CDR2 FQNEAQ (reference sequence). The CDR3 DNA is TGTGCCAGCAGCTTAGTTCAAGGAGGAGAGTATGGCTACACCTTC. This encodes CASSLVQGGEYGYTF. Using reference TRBV7-9 and TRBJ1-2 for the parts outside the CDR3, the full variable domain is DTGVSQNPRHKITKRGQNVTFRCDPISEHNRLYWYRQTLGQGPEFLTYFQNEAQLEKSRLLSDRFSAERPKGSFSTLEIQRTEQGDSAMYLCASSLVQGGEYGYTFGSGTRLTVV.